The rows below give T cell receptor beta chains drawn from one sample of a study of cytomegalovirus exposure and HLA in healthy donors. TCRdb keeps only in-frame clones here, not all; method: immunoSEQ multiplex PCR. The sample has some 70,000 clones. The sequenced sample was PBMCs. The receptor source for this set is a man aged 35 to 55 in good health and CMV-seronegative. The CDR3 runs from the conserved cysteine through the conserved F or W. The D gene is left open where the match is weak.

V gene: TRBV10-1; D gene: TRBD1; J gene: TRBJ1-4; CDR3 DNA: TGCGCCAGCAGCGATTCCGGGACAGGTGATGAAAAACTGTTTTTT; CDR3 protein: CASSDSGTGDEKLFF
V gene: TRBV4-3; D gene: .; J gene: TRBJ2-7; CDR3 DNA: TGCGCCAGCAGCCTCAGAGCTGGGGGCGCCGCACGGGAGCAGTACTTC; CDR3 protein: CASSLRAGGAAREQYF
V gene: TRBV7-8; D gene: .; J gene: TRBJ1-2; CDR3 DNA: TGTGCCAGCAGCTCGACAGCGTTCTATGGCTACACCTTC; CDR3 protein: CASSSTAFYGYTF
V gene: TRBV11-3; D gene: .; J gene: TRBJ1-3; CDR3 DNA: TGTGCCAGCAGCTTGTTCGGAGGTCCTGGAAACACCATATATTTT; CDR3 protein: CASSLFGGPGNTIYF
V gene: TRBV7-8; D gene: .; J gene: TRBJ2-1; CDR3 DNA: TGTGCCAGCAGCCCAAGGGGGTGGACGGGGGGTTATAATGAGCAGTTCTTC; CDR3 protein: CASSPRGWTGGYNEQFF
V gene: TRBV19; D gene: .; J gene: TRBJ2-1; CDR3 DNA: TGTGCCAGTAGTATAGGGGCCAGGGCGAATGAGCAGTTCTTC; CDR3 protein: CASSIGARANEQFF
V gene: TRBV10-3; D gene: TRBD1; J gene: TRBJ2-7; CDR3 DNA: TGTGCCATCAGGACAGGGATCTACGAGCAGTACTTC; CDR3 protein: CAIRTGIYEQYF
V gene: TRBV28; D gene: .; J gene: TRBJ2-7; CDR3 DNA: TGTGCCAGCAGTTTAGGGGGGAGACTCTACGAGCAGTACTTC; CDR3 protein: CASSLGGRLYEQYF
V gene: TRBV6-1; D gene: TRBD1; J gene: TRBJ1-4; CDR3 DNA: TGTGCCAGCAGTGATTGGGACAGGGCTAATGAAAAACTGTTTTTT; CDR3 protein: CASSDWDRANEKLFF
V gene: TRBV27; D gene: .; J gene: TRBJ2-1; CDR3 DNA: TGTGCCAGCAGTCCCCTCCCCCCTAATGAGCAGTTCTTC; CDR3 protein: CASSPLPPNEQFF
V gene: TRBV2; D gene: .; J gene: TRBJ1-1; CDR3 DNA: TGTGCCAGCAGTGTGGCGGGTACTGAAGCTTTCTTT; CDR3 protein: CASSVAGTEAFF
V gene: TRBV28; D gene: .; J gene: TRBJ2-4; CDR3 DNA: TGTGCCAGCAGTTTAGGGGCAGGCATTCAGTACTTC; CDR3 protein: CASSLGAGIQYF
V gene: TRBV29-1; D gene: .; J gene: TRBJ2-5; CDR3 DNA: TGCAGCGCCCTGGGCGGGGGCGCGGAGACCCAGTACTTC; CDR3 protein: CSALGGGAETQYF
V gene: TRBV9; D gene: TRBD2; J gene: TRBJ2-5; CDR3 DNA: TGTGCCAGCAGCACGGGGACTAGCGGGTGGGAGACCCAGTACTTC; CDR3 protein: CASSTGTSGWETQYF
V gene: TRBV5-1; D gene: .; J gene: TRBJ2-5; CDR3 DNA: TGCGCCAGCAGCGACCCGGGGGGCTGGGAGACCCAGTACTTC; CDR3 protein: CASSDPGGWETQYF
V gene: TRBV5-6; D gene: TRBD1; J gene: TRBJ1-6; CDR3 DNA: TGTGCCAGCAGCTTCGGCGACAGGGGAGTATATTCACCCCTCCACTTT; CDR3 protein: CASSFGDRGVYSPLHF
V gene: TRBV13; D gene: TRBD2; J gene: TRBJ2-3; CDR3 DNA: TGTGCCAGCAGCGATGGGACTAGCGGGCGGGGAGATACGCAGTATTTT; CDR3 protein: CASSDGTSGRGDTQYF
V gene: TRBV19; D gene: .; J gene: TRBJ1-1; CDR3 DNA: TGTGCCAGTAGTTTGGACCCGAGGGCCGAAGCTTTCTTT; CDR3 protein: CASSLDPRAEAFF